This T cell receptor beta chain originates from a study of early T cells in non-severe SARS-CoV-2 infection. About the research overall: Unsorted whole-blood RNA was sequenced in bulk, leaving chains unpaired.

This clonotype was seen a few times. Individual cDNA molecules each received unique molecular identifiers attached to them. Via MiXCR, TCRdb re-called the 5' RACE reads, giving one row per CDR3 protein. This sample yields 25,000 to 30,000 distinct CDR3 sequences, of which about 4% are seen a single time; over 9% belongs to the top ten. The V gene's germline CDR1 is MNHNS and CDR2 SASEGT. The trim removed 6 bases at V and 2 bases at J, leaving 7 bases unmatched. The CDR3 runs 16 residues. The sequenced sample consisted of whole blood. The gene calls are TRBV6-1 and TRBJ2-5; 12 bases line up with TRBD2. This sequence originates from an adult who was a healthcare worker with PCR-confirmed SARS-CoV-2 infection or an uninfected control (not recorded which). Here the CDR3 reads CASRSGLAGKQETQYF. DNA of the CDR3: TGTGCCAGCAGAAGCGGACTAGCGGGGAAACAAGAGACCCAGTACTTC.